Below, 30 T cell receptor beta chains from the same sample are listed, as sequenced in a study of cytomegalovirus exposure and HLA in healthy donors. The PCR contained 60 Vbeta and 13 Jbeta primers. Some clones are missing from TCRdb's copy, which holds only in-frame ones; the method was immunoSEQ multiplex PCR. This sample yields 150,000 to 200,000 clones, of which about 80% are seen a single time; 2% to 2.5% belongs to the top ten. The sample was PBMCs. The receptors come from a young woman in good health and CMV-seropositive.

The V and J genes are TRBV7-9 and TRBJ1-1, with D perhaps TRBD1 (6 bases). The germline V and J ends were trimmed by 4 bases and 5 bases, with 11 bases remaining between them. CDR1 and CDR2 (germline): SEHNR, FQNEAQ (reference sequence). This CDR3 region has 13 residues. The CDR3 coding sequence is TGTGCCAGCAGCTCAGAAGGGGGAACTGAAGCTTTCTTT. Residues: CASSSEGGTEAFF.

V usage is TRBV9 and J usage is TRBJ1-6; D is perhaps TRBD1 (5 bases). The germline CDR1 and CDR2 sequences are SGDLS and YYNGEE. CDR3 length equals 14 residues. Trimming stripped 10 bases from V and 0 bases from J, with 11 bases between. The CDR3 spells CARTGFSYNSPLHF. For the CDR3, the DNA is TGTGCCCGCACAGGATTCTCCTATAATTCACCCCTCCACTTT.

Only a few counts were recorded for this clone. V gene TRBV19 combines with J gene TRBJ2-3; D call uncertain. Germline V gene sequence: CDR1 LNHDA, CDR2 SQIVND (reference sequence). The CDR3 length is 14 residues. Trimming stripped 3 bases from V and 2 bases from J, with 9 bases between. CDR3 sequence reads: CASSISVSTDTQYF. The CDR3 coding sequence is TGTGCCAGTAGTATTTCGGTATCCACAGATACGCAGTATTTT.

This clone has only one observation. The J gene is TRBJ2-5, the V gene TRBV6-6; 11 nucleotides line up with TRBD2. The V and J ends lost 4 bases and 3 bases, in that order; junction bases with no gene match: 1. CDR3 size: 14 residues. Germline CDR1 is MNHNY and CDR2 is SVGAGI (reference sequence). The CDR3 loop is CASSLTSGKETQYF. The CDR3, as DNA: TGTGCCAGCAGTTTGACTAGCGGGAAAGAGACCCAGTACTTC.

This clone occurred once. The CDR3 loop is CASSEGAANEKLFF. CDR3 nucleotides: TGCGCCAGCAGTGAGGGGGCCGCTAATGAAAAACTGTTTTTT. The chain carries TRBV4-1 and TRBJ1-4, with TRBD1 matching over 7 bases. CDR1 and CDR2 from the germline V gene are MGHRA and YSYEKL. The CDR3 runs 14 residues. Germline trimming cut 6 bases from V and 3 bases from J; bases unmatched to any gene: 4.

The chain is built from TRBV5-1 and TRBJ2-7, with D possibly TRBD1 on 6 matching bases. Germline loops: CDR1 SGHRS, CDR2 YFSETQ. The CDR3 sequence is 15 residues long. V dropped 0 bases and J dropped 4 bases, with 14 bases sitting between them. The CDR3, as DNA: TGCGCCAGCAGCTTGGGACAGGTAGGAGGTTACGAGCAGTACTTC. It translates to CASSLGQVGGYEQYF.

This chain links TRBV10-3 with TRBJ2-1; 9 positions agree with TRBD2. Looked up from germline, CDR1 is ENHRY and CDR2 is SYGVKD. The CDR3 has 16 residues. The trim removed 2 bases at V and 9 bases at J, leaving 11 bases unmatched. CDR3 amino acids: CAISELGGGASVEQFF. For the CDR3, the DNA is TGTGCCATCAGTGAGCTCGGCGGGGGGGCATCAGTTGAGCAGTTCTTC.

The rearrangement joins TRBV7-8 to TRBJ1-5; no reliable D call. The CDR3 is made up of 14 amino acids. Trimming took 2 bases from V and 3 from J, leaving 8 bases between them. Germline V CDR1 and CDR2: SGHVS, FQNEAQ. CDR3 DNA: TGTGCCAGCAGCTTAAGGAGAGACAATCAGCCCCAGCATTTT. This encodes CASSLRRDNQPQHF.

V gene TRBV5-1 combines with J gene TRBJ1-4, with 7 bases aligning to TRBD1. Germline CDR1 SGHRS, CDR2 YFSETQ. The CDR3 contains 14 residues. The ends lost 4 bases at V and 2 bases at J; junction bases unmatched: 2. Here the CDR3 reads CASSQTGTNEKLFF. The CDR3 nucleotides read TGCGCCAGCAGCCAGACAGGGACTAATGAAAAACTGTTTTTT.

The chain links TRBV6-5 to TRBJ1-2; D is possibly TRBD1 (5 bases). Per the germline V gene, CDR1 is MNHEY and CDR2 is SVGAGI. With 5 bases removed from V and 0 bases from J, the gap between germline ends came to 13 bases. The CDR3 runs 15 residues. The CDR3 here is CASSRTGPANYGYTF. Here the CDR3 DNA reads TGTGCCAGCAGTCGAACAGGCCCAGCTAACTATGGCTACACCTTC.

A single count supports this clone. DNA for the CDR3: TGTGCCAGCACCCGGAGCTCCTACGAGCAGTACTTC. Protein product: CASTRSSYEQYF. This chain uses TRBV6-1 with TRBJ2-7; D gene ambiguous. CDR3 length: 12 amino acids. The germline V gene has CDR1 MNHNS and CDR2 SASEGT. Trimming left V 7 bases short and J 0 bases short, with 7 bases between.

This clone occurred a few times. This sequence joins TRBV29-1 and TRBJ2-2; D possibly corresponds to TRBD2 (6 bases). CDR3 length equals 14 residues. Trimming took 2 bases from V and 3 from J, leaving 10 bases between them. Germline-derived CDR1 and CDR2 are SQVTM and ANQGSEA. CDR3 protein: CSVEPREYTGELFF. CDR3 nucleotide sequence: TGCAGCGTTGAACCGCGGGAATACACCGGGGAGCTGTTTTTT.

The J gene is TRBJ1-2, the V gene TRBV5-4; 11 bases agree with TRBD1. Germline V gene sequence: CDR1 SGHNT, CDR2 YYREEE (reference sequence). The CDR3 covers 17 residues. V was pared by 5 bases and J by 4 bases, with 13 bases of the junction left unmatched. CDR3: CASRVGQGARLGYGYTF. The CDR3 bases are TGTGCCAGCAGAGTTGGACAGGGGGCGAGGTTGGGCTATGGCTACACCTTC.

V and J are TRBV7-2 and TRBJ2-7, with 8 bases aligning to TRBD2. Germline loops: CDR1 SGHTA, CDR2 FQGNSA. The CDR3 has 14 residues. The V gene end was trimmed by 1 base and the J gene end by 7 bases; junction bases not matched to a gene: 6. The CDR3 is CASSLDFGGGEQYF. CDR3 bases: TGTGCCAGCAGCTTAGATTTCGGGGGGGGAGAGCAGTACTTC.

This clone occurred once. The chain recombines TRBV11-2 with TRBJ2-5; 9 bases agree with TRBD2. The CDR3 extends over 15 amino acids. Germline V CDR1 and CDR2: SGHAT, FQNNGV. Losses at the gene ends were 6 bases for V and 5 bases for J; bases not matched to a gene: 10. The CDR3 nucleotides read TGTGCCAGCAGGAATACCGGGACTAGCAGGGAGACCCAGTACTTC. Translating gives CASRNTGTSRETQYF.

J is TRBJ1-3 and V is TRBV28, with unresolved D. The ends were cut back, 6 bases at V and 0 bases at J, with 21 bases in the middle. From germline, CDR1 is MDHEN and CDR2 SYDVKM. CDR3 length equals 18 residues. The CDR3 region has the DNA TGTGCCAGCAGCTTTTTGACTCCTGACTCCTTCTCTGGAAACACCATATATTTT. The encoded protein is CASSFLTPDSFSGNTIYF.

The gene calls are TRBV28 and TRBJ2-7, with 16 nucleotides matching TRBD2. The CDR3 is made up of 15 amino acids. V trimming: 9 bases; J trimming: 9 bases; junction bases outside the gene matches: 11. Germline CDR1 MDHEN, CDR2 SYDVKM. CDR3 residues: CASVPGLAGGYGQYF. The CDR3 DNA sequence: TGTGCCAGTGTCCCGGGACTAGCGGGGGGGTATGGGCAGTACTTC.

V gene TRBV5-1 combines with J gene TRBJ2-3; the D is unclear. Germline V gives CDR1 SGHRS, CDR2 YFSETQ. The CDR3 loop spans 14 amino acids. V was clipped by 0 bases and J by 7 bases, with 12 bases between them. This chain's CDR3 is CASSLDGTMNTQYF. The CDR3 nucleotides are TGCGCCAGCAGCTTGGATGGCACGATGAATACGCAGTATTTT.

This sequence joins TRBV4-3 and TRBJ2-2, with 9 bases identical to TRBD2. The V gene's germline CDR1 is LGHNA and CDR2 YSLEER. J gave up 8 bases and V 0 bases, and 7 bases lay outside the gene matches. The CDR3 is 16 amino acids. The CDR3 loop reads CASSQDSSGVRGELFF. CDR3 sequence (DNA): TGCGCCAGCAGCCAAGATTCTAGCGGGGTTAGGGGGGAGCTGTTTTTT.

CDR3 region: CASSQDFRTDTQYF. Written as DNA, the CDR3 is TGCGCCAGCAGCCAAGATTTCCGGACAGATACGCAGTATTTT. The chain couples TRBV4-3 to TRBJ2-3; D call uncertain. Germline values: CDR1 LGHNA, CDR2 YSLEER. The germline V and J ends were trimmed by 0 bases and 3 bases, with 7 bases remaining between them. This CDR3 contains 14 residues.

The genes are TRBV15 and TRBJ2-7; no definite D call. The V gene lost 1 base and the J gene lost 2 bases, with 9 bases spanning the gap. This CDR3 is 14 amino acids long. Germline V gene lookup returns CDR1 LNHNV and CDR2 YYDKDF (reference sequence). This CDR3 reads CATSRAGATYEQYF. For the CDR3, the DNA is TGTGCCACCAGCAGAGCTGGAGCGACCTACGAGCAGTACTTC. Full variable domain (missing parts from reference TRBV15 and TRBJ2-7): DAMVIQNPRYQVTQFGKPVTLSCSQTLNHNVMYWYQQKSSQAPKLLFHYYDKDFNNEADTPDNFQSRRPNTSFCFLDIRSPGLGDTAMYLCATSRAGATYEQYFGPGTRLTVT.

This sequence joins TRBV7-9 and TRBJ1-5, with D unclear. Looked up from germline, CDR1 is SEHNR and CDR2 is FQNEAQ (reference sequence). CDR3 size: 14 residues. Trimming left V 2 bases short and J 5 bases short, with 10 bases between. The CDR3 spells CASSLTAGDQPQHF. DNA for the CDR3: TGTGCCAGCAGCTTAACGGCCGGAGATCAGCCCCAGCATTTT. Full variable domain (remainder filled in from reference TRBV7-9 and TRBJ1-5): DTGVSQNPRHKITKRGQNVTFRCDPISEHNRLYWYRQTLGQGPEFLTYFQNEAQLEKSRLLSDRFSAERPKGSFSTLEIQRTEQGDSAMYLCASSLTAGDQPQHFGDGTRLSIL.

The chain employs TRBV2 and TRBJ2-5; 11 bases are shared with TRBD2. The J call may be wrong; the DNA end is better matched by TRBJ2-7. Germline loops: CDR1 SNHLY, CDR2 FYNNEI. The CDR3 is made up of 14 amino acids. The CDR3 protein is CASSELAGGHEQYF. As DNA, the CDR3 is TGTGCCAGCAGTGAACTAGCGGGGGGCCACGAGCAGTACTTC.

In DNA form, the CDR3 reads TGCAGCGTTGAAGGGGCGACAGCTAGCAATCAGCCCCAGCATTTT. It translates to CSVEGATASNQPQHF. The rearrangement joins TRBV29-1 to TRBJ1-5, with a weak D call TRBD1 (5 bases). Germline CDR1 is SQVTM and CDR2 is ANQGSEA. The CDR3 covers 15 residues. V gave up 1 base and J gave up 0 bases, with 10 bases separating them.

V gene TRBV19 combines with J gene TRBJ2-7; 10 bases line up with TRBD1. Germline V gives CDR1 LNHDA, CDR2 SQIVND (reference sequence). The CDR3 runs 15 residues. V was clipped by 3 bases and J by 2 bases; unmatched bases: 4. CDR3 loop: CASSISGQGTYEQYF. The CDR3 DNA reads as TGTGCCAGTAGTATTTCGGGACAGGGGACCTACGAGCAGTACTTC.

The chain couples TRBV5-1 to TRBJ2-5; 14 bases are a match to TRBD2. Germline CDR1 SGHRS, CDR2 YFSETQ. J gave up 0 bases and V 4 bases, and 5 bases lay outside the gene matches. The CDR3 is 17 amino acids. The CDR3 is CASSPGLAGAYQETQYF. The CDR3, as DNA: TGCGCCAGCAGCCCGGGACTAGCGGGAGCGTACCAAGAGACCCAGTACTTC.

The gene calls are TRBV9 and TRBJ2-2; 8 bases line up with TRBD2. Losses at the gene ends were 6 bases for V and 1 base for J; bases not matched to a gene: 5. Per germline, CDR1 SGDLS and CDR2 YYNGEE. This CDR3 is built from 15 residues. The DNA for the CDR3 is TGTGCCAGCAAGAGCGGGAGTTGGAACACCGGGGAGCTGTTTTTT. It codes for CASKSGSWNTGELFF.

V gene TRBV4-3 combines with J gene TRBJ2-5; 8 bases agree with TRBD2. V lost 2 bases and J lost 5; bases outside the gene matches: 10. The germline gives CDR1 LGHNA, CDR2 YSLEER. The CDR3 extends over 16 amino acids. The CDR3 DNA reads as TGCGCCAGCAGCCAATTGGGGACGGGGGGGTTTGAGACCCAGTACTTC. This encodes CASSQLGTGGFETQYF.

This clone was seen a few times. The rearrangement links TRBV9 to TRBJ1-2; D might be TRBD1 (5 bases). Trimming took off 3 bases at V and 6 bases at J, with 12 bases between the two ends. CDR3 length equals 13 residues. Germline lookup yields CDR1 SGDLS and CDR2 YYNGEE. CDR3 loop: CASSAGTGDGYTF. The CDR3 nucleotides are TGTGCCAGCAGCGCCGGGACGGGGGATGGCTACACCTTC.

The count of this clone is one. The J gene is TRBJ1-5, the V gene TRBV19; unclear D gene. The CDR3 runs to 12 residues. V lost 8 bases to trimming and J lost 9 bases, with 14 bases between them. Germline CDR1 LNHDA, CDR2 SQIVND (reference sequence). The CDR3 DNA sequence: TGTGCCAGTTCCTATGGTCCCGGGCCCCAGCATTTT. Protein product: CASSYGPGPQHF.